The clone carrying this TCR beta chain was detected a few times. Antigen specificity is unknown. These data belong to a study of cytomegalovirus exposure and HLA in healthy donors. Study background: About 85 million unique TCRs from HLA-typed donors were held in an early release of data.

Study-wide results and caveats: Being indistinguishable, some V segments were excluded, TRBV6-2 and TRBV6-3 among them. Most of the TCR beta V segments (in an earlier analysis) were productive either about 87% or about 30% of the time. Rare TCR sequences dominated, though some public TCRs recurred in many donors.

J gave up 1 base and V 3 bases, and 6 bases lay outside the gene matches. The CDR3 runs 16 residues. CDR1 is MNHEY and CDR2 is SMNVEV in the germline V gene (reference sequence). PCR amplification relied on 60 Vbeta primers (plus 13 Jbeta primers). The method was immunoSEQ multiplex PCR; TCRdb's version includes in-frame clones alone and lacks a portion of them. The data show roughly 150,000 clones, more than 75% seen once. The receptor was derived from a woman aged 40 to 49 in good health and CMV-seronegative. This chain connects TRBV27 to TRBJ1-5, with 7 bases lining up with TRBD1. Material: PBMCs. The chain's CDR3 is CASSLWNRGSNQPQHF. In DNA, the CDR3 is TGTGCCAGCAGTTTGTGGAACAGGGGAAGCAATCAGCCCCAGCATTTT.